Below are 13 T cell receptor beta chains sequenced from a single sample in a study of blood T cell repertoires in COVID-19 (dated by TCRdb to about 2020). Library creation used the immunoSEQ multiplex PCR assay. Imported from immuneACCESS, the table was reduced by TCRdb to in-frame sequences with V and J called. These copies leave out some clones; in studies compared against another copy, an unresolved V gene accounts for under half, and the cause of the remainder is not known. The sample table contains roughly 190,000 clones; only one count was recorded for approximately 90% of them. 5.5% to 7% of the sample belongs to the ten largest clones. Sequenced input: peripheral blood. Receptors were obtained from a man aged 40-55 years with active or convalescent COVID-19.

This clone turned up a few times. The chain links TRBV3-1 (or the pseudogene TRBV3-2) to TRBJ2-2, with 11 bases that match TRBD2. The CDR3 covers 16 residues. J lost 6 bases, V lost 5 bases, and 8 bases had no gene match. Per germline, CDR1 LGHDT and CDR2 YNNKEL (reference sequence). The DNA for the CDR3 is TGTGCCAGCAGCAGGCGACTAGCGGGATCTGCCGGGGAGCTGTTTTTT. Protein: CASSRRLAGSAGELFF.

This clone appeared a few times. The chain carries TRBV21-1 and TRBJ1-5; no DNA check was done on the table's D call, TRBD1. TRBV21-1 is termed a pseudogene. The CDR3 sequence is 15 residues long. The CDR3 DNA reads TGTGCCAGCAGCAAAAGGGGGATTCGGAATCAGCCCCAGCATTTT. Translating it yields CASSKRGIRNQPQHF.

This rearrangement joins TRBV27 to TRBJ1-4; no clear D. V lost 5 bases and J lost 8, with 18 bases in between. This CDR3 has 15 residues. CDR1 MNHEY and CDR2 SMNVEV come from the germline V gene (reference sequence). CDR3 nucleotide sequence: TGTGCCAGCAGTCCTTTACTCAACTGGGCGGAAAAACTGTTTTTT. Amino acid sequence: CASSPLLNWAEKLFF.

The chain employs TRBV7-2 and TRBJ1-1, with D maybe TRBD1 (5 bases). CDR1 is SGHTA and CDR2 is FQGNSA in the germline V gene. The CDR3 has 16 residues. V gave up 2 bases and J gave up 4 bases, with 17 bases separating them. CDR3 residues: CASSLMIREGSTEAFF. CDR3 coding DNA: TGTGCCAGCAGCTTAATGATCAGGGAGGGAAGCACTGAAGCTTTCTTT. Based on the CDR3 plus reference TRBV7-2 and TRBJ1-1, the full variable domain is GAGVSQSPSNKVTEKGKDVELRCDPISGHTALYWYRQSLGQGLEFLIYFQGNSAPDKSGLPSDRFSAERTGGSVSTLTIQRTQQEDSAVYLCASSLMIREGSTEAFFGQGTRLTVV.

V usage is TRBV27 and J usage is TRBJ1-5, with 9 bases identical to TRBD1. Trimming cost V 6 bases and J 6 bases; bases outside gene matches: 24. The CDR3 is 20 amino acids. Germline V lookup: CDR1 MNHEY, CDR2 SMNVEV (reference sequence). CDR3 loop: CASSISYGTGKFSGSQPQHF. CDR3 nucleotide sequence: TGTGCCAGCAGCATCTCATACGGGACAGGGAAATTTAGCGGGAGTCAGCCCCAGCATTTT.

This chain uses TRBV7-2 with TRBJ2-5; D may be TRBD1 (5 bases). The germline gives CDR1 SGHTA, CDR2 FQGNSA. With 5 bases removed from V and 1 base from J, the gap between germline ends came to 14 bases. The CDR3 runs to 15 residues. CDR3 DNA sequence: TGTGCCAGCAGCCCTAAGGCAGGGTCCCAAGAGACCCAGTACTTC. This translates into CASSPKAGSQETQYF. The full variable domain, rest sourced from reference TRBV7-2 and TRBJ2-5, is GAGVSQSPSNKVTEKGKDVELRCDPISGHTALYWYRQSLGQGLEFLIYFQGNSAPDKSGLPSDRFSAERTGGSVSTLTIQRTQQEDSAVYLCASSPKAGSQETQYFGPGTRLLVL.

The chain is built from TRBV28 and TRBJ2-1; a possible D gene is TRBD1 (5 bases). There are 13 residues in the CDR3. The germline CDR1 and CDR2 sequences are MDHEN and SYDVKM. Between the trimmed V and J ends, which lost 8 bases and 6 bases, there was a span of 14 bases. The CDR3 bases are TGTGCCAGCGGGGCAGGGATGGGCAATGAGCAGTTCTTC. As protein: CASGAGMGNEQFF. The full variable domain, with the rest looked up from reference TRBV28 and TRBJ2-1, is DVKVTQSSRYLVKRTGEKVFLECVQDMDHENMFWYRQDPGLGLRLIYFSYDVKMKEKGDIPEGYSVSREKKERFSLILESASTNQTSMYLCASGAGMGNEQFFGPGTRLTVL.

V gene TRBV5-1 combines with J gene TRBJ2-2; D unclear. The germline CDR1 and CDR2 sequences are SGHRS and YFSETQ. V lost 6 bases and J lost 1, with 4 bases in between. The CDR3 has 12 residues. Here the CDR3 reads CASTENTGELFF. Here the CDR3 DNA reads TGCGCCAGCACAGAGAACACCGGGGAGCTGTTTTTT.

The CDR3 nucleotides are TGTGCCAGTTGTAGTCAACGGGACAGGGGGGGAGAGACCCAGTACTTC. Protein product: CASCSQRDRGGETQYF. This chain connects TRBV19 to TRBJ2-5; 11 positions match TRBD1. Trimming at V came to 8 bases and at J to 4 bases, leaving 12 bases not matched to a gene. Germline values: CDR1 LNHDA, CDR2 SQIVND (reference sequence). This CDR3 is built from 16 residues.

This clone showed up just a few times. The chain links TRBV18 to TRBJ2-3, with D tentatively TRBD1 (5 bases). The V and J ends lost 4 bases and 4 bases respectively, with 9 bases between them. CDR1 is KGHSH and CDR2 is LQKENI in the germline V gene. The CDR3 runs 13 residues. DNA for the CDR3: TGTGCCAGCTCACTAGACAGTTCAGATACGCAGTATTTT. Protein: CASSLDSSDTQYF.

The chain carries TRBV20-1 and TRBJ1-1; D remains unclear. The V gene's germline CDR1 is DFQATT and CDR2 SNEGSKA (reference sequence). V dropped 3 bases and J dropped 0 bases, with 14 bases sitting between them. The CDR3 is made up of 15 amino acids. The CDR3 DNA reads as TGCAGTGCTAGTAGCCTCTCGATTCTGAACACTGAAGCTTTCTTT. As protein: CSASSLSILNTEAFF.

There are a few counts of this clone. The CDR3 sequence is CATSDRYSSYTF. CDR3 coding DNA: TGTGCCACCAGTGACCGGTACTCCAGCTACACCTTC. The chain is built from TRBV24-1 and TRBJ1-2; no firm D call. The CDR3 runs 12 residues. Trimming took off 4 bases at V and 9 bases at J, with 11 bases between the two ends. The V gene's germline CDR1 is KGHDR and CDR2 SFDVKD.

The chain carries TRBV3-1 (or the pseudogene TRBV3-2) and TRBJ2-5, with 8 bases that match TRBD2. CDR1 and CDR2 (germline): LGHDT, YNNKEL (reference sequence). This CDR3 has 13 amino acids. Unmatched junction bases numbered 5, after V lost 9 bases and J lost 2 bases. Written as DNA, the CDR3 is TGTGCCAGTATTATAGCGGGGCAAGAGACCCAGTACTTC. Translated: CASIIAGQETQYF.